Each of the 25 T cell receptor beta chains below was sequenced from the same sample in a study of blood T cell repertoires in COVID-19. TCRdb keeps only in-frame clones here, not all; method: immunoSEQ multiplex PCR. This table holds 150,000 to 200,000 clones, roughly 88% found once. Material: peripheral blood. The receptors stem from a man between 18 and 35 years old with COVID-19, enrolled during active disease.

The chain is built from TRBV4-3 and TRBJ2-1; TRBD2 matches at 12 bases. Per the germline V gene, CDR1 is LGHNA and CDR2 is YSLEER. CDR3 length: 15 amino acids. V dropped 6 bases and J dropped 8; count of bases not matched to a gene: 8. The CDR3 region has the DNA TGCGCCAGCAGTCTGACTAGCGGGAGAGCCGATGAGCAGTTCTTC. The encoded protein is CASSLTSGRADEQFF.

A single count supports this clone. This chain connects TRBV5-4 to TRBJ2-3; 7 bases agree with TRBD1. V gave up 0 bases and J gave up 3 bases; unmatched junction bases: 4. CDR3 length: 15 amino acids. Germline V lookup: CDR1 SGHNT, CDR2 YYREEE (reference sequence). CDR3 nucleotide sequence: TGTGCCAGCAGCTTGGACAGGGGCATGACAGATACGCAGTATTTT. Translated, it gives CASSLDRGMTDTQYF.

The chain employs TRBV5-1 and TRBJ2-1, with D maybe TRBD1 (5 bases). V was trimmed by 1 base and J by 4 bases, leaving 18 bases between them. CDR1 and CDR2 (germline): SGHRS, YFSETQ. The CDR3 is 17 amino acids. The chain's CDR3 is CASSLLQVKNSYNEQFF. The CDR3 DNA reads as TGCGCCAGCAGCTTGTTACAGGTCAAAAACTCGTACAATGAGCAGTTCTTC.

As regards this clone: The junction departs from the called germline gene at one end, perhaps through a read error. The chain has TRBV19 and TRBJ1-4; no clear D. This CDR3 has 16 residues. Germline V gene sequence: CDR1 LNHDA, CDR2 SQIVND (reference sequence). The CDR3, as DNA: TGTGCCAGTACCTTGACCGACCTAACTAGAGGCGAAAAACTGCTTTTT. It encodes CASTLTDLTRGEKLLF.

The chain couples TRBV28 to TRBJ2-4; D not resolved. Trimming pared 3 bases from V and 7 bases from J, leaving 10 bases between. CDR1 is MDHEN, CDR2 SYDVKM, per germline. The CDR3 is 13 amino acids. CDR3 DNA sequence: TGTGCCAGCAGTTTTGGTGAGCTGAACATTCAGTACTTC. As protein: CASSFGELNIQYF.

The rearrangement joins TRBV5-4 to TRBJ2-7; 12 bases are shared with TRBD2. The CDR3 extends over 14 amino acids. The V gene's germline CDR1 is SGHNT and CDR2 YYREEE (reference sequence). The J segment lost 6 bases and the V segment lost 5 bases, leaving 6 bases of the junction unmatched. CDR3 nucleotide sequence: TGTGCCAGCAGATTAGGACTAGCGGGATTCGAGCAGTACTTC. It yields the protein CASRLGLAGFEQYF.

CDR3: CASSVVGSGPSSYNEQFF. Here the CDR3 DNA reads TGTGCCAGCAGCGTAGTGGGTTCGGGTCCCAGCTCCTACAATGAGCAGTTCTTC. The chain links TRBV9 to TRBJ2-1; no clear D. CDR3 size: 18 residues. Germline loops: CDR1 SGDLS, CDR2 YYNGEE. The V end was cut by 0 bases, the J end by 0 bases, with 16 bases between.

This chain's CDR3 is CASSSGGLAEYNEQFF. CDR3 bases: TGCGCCAGCAGCTCGGGGGGACTAGCGGAATACAATGAGCAGTTCTTC. The chain recombines TRBV5-1 with TRBJ2-1; TRBD2 agrees at 11 bases. The length of the CDR3 is 16 residues. Germline CDR1 is SGHRS and CDR2 is YFSETQ. The J segment lost 4 bases and the V segment lost 3 bases, leaving 6 bases of the junction unmatched.

The V and J genes are TRBV6-6 and TRBJ2-2, with 7 bases fitting TRBD2. This CDR3 is built from 16 residues. Germline V gives CDR1 MNHNY, CDR2 SVGAGI (reference sequence). V lost 3 bases to trimming and J lost 1 base; unmatched junction nucleotides: 5. For the CDR3, the DNA is TGTGCCAGCAGTTATGGGGGGGAGAGGAACACCGGGGAGCTGTTTTTT. Protein sequence: CASSYGGERNTGELFF.

This clone was seen repeatedly, ten times or more. The chain uses TRBV6-2 or TRBV6-3 and TRBJ1-2; 7 bases map to TRBD1. The junction had 8 bases not matched to a gene; V was cut back by 5 bases and J by 5 bases. This CDR3 is 14 amino acids long. CDR1 and CDR2 (germline): MNHEY, SVGEGT. CDR3 nucleotide sequence: TGTGCCAGCAGTATACAGGGGTTGCAGTATGGCTACACCTTC. Its translation: CASSIQGLQYGYTF.

This chain joins TRBV30 and TRBJ1-5; possibly TRBD1 for D (5 bases). The CDR3 length is 13 residues. Trimming shortened V by 5 bases and J by 4 bases, and 12 bases separated the two germline ends. Germline V gene sequence: CDR1 GTSNPN, CDR2 SVGIG (reference sequence). CDR3 in amino acids: CAWGMGGNQPQHF. The CDR3 nucleotides are TGTGCCTGGGGAATGGGGGGGAATCAGCCCCAGCATTTT. The full variable domain, its missing parts supplied by reference TRBV30 and TRBJ1-5, is SQTIHQWPATLVQPVGSPLSLECTVEGTSNPNLYWYRQAAGRGLQLLFYSVGIGQISSEVPQNLSASRPQDRQFILSSKKLLLSDSGFYLCAWGMGGNQPQHFGDGTRLSIL.

J is TRBJ2-3 and V is TRBV9; 12 positions agree with TRBD2. The CDR3 length is 17 residues. V shed 0 bases, J shed 3 bases, and the junction held 5 bases outside the gene matches. The germline CDR1 and CDR2 sequences are SGDLS and YYNGEE. CDR3 amino acids: CASSVGTSGIGTDTQYF. For the CDR3, the DNA is TGTGCCAGCAGCGTAGGGACTAGCGGGATTGGAACAGATACGCAGTATTTT.

The chain links TRBV5-4 to TRBJ2-5; 7 bases align to TRBD1. The germline CDR1 and CDR2 sequences are SGHNT and YYREEE (reference sequence). Trimming removed 6 bases from V and 0 bases from J; junction bases left unmatched: 17. The CDR3 is made up of 18 amino acids. The CDR3 here is CASTSRGLVRSYQETQYF. The CDR3 nucleotides read TGTGCCAGCACTTCGAGGGGGCTAGTAAGGTCGTACCAAGAGACCCAGTACTTC. The whole variable domain, filled in from reference TRBV5-4 and TRBJ2-5, reads ETGVTQSPTHLIKTRGQQVTLRCSSQSGHNTVSWYQQALGQGPQFIFQYYREEENGRGNFPPRFSGLQFPNYSSELNVNALELDDSALYLCASTSRGLVRSYQETQYFGPGTRLLVL.

The chain employs TRBV12-5 and TRBJ2-3; 11 bases map to TRBD2. Trimming took 1 base from V and 0 from J; bases not matched to a gene: 15. This CDR3 has 21 amino acids. Germline V lookup: CDR1 LGHNT, CDR2 FRNRAP. CDR3 loop: CASGLARELLTSGASTDTQYF. The CDR3 nucleotides read TGTGCTAGTGGTTTGGCAAGAGAATTACTGACTAGCGGGGCTAGCACAGATACGCAGTATTTT.

V usage is TRBV28 and J usage is TRBJ1-3; D not resolved. Per the germline V gene, CDR1 is MDHEN and CDR2 is SYDVKM. V was clipped by 4 bases and J by 12 bases, with 16 bases between them. This CDR3 is 13 amino acids long. CDR3 nucleotide sequence: TGTGCCAGCAGTTCGGGGTCCTGGGAGGGCATATATTTT. Its protein product is CASSSGSWEGIYF.

The chain is built from TRBV7-8 and TRBJ2-1; D not certain. CDR1 SGHVS and CDR2 FQNEAQ come from the germline V gene. With 0 bases removed from V and 3 bases from J, the gap between germline ends came to 6 bases. The CDR3 is 14 amino acids. The CDR3 bases are TGTGCCAGCAGCTTAGCGAGAGACTACAATGAGCAGTTCTTC. It specifies CASSLARDYNEQFF.

J is TRBJ2-1 and V is TRBV4-2; 12 positions match TRBD2. This CDR3 has 15 residues. V dropped 4 bases and J dropped 4; count of bases not matched to a gene: 2. Germline CDR1 is LGHNA and CDR2 is YNFKEQ. CDR3 protein: CASSPGTSGYNEQFF. DNA for the CDR3: TGTGCCAGCAGCCCCGGGACTAGCGGGTACAATGAGCAGTTCTTC.

V and J are TRBV5-6 and TRBJ2-2, with TRBD1 as a possible D gene (6 bases). Trimming stripped 0 bases from V and 1 base from J, with 16 bases between. This CDR3 has 18 residues. Looked up from germline, CDR1 is SGHDT and CDR2 is YYEEEE. CDR3: CASSLVFGRGLNTGELFF. The DNA of the CDR3 is TGTGCCAGCAGCTTGGTTTTCGGCAGGGGTTTGAACACCGGGGAGCTGTTTTTT.

The rearrangement joins TRBV28 to TRBJ1-1; 9 bases fit TRBD1. Germline trimming cut 5 bases from V and 7 bases from J; bases unmatched to any gene: 8. Germline assignment: CDR1 MDHEN and CDR2 SYDVKM. The CDR3 is made up of 14 amino acids. The CDR3 DNA is TGTGCCAGCAGTAAACGGACAGGGGAGAATGAAGCTTTCTTT. It translates to CASSKRTGENEAFF.

The rearrangement uses TRBV10-3 and TRBJ1-2, with a possible D match to TRBD1 (5 bases). There are 13 residues in the CDR3. Looked up from germline, CDR1 is ENHRY and CDR2 is SYGVKD. V was shortened by 6 bases and J by 2 bases, with 10 bases between the two germline ends. The CDR3: CAIRPDSNYGYTF. CDR3 sequence (DNA): TGTGCCATCAGGCCAGACAGCAACTATGGCTACACCTTC.

The CDR3 region is CASSPGQPSAGGYTF. The DNA for the CDR3 is TGTGCCAGCAGCCCGGGACAGCCCTCCGCAGGGGGCTACACCTTC. The chain recombines TRBV5-4 with TRBJ1-2; the match to TRBD1 covers 7 bases. This CDR3 is 15 amino acids long. V shed 4 bases and J 8 bases; nucleotides not matched to a gene: 14. Germline CDR1 SGHNT, CDR2 YYREEE (reference sequence).

This clone was recorded once. The sample carries other DNA sequences with the same CDR3. The genes are TRBV4-3 and TRBJ2-7, with 10 bases fitting TRBD2. This CDR3 is 16 amino acids long. Looked up from germline, CDR1 is LGHNA and CDR2 is YSLEER. The trim removed 0 bases at V and 2 bases at J, leaving 4 bases unmatched. In DNA form, the CDR3 reads TGCGCCAGCAGCCAAGATCGCCTAGCGGGAGCCTACGAGCAGTACTTC. Its translation is CASSQDRLAGAYEQYF.

This clone was seen a handful of times. The chain has TRBV28 and TRBJ1-3; D perhaps matches TRBD1 (5 bases). The CDR3 sequence is 16 residues long. V was shortened by 0 bases and J by 5 bases, with 14 bases between the two germline ends. Looked up from germline, CDR1 is MDHEN and CDR2 is SYDVKM. CDR3 nucleotide sequence: TGTGCCAGCAGTTTATGGGGCAGGGTCTACCGAAACACCATATATTTT. This translates into CASSLWGRVYRNTIYF.

This clone has just a few counts. The V and J genes are TRBV7-8 and TRBJ2-7; D gene uncertain. Trimming took off 5 bases at V and 0 bases at J, with 14 bases between the two ends. The CDR3 runs to 15 residues. Germline V gene sequence: CDR1 SGHVS, CDR2 FQNEAQ. The CDR3 sequence: CASSHRTGSSYEQYF. The CDR3 region has the DNA TGTGCCAGCAGCCACCGAACGGGTTCCTCCTACGAGCAGTACTTC.

The chain combines TRBV2 with TRBJ1-6; D remains ambiguous. The CDR3 is 16 residues long. The V gene lost 4 bases and the J gene lost 0 bases, with 10 bases spanning the gap. Per the germline V gene, CDR1 is SNHLY and CDR2 is FYNNEI. CDR3: CASSASGNSYNSPLHF. The CDR3 DNA sequence: TGTGCCAGCAGTGCGTCGGGTAACTCCTATAATTCACCCCTCCACTTT.